A selection of T cell receptor beta chains follows, all from one sample in a study of blood T cell repertoires in COVID-19. TCRdb keeps only in-frame clones here, not all; method: immunoSEQ multiplex PCR. The data hold some 390,000 clones, with about 88% observed a single time. What was sequenced was peripheral blood. The receptor source for this set is a human donor in a cohort sampled during active COVID-19. The CDR3 runs from the conserved cysteine through the conserved F or W. A D gene is named only where the DNA matches it firmly. Clone size appears in some rows only: once, few, many, or a class for an expanded clone.

size	D	V	length	J	DNA	CDR3
.	TRBD1	TRBV19	15	TRBJ1-1	TGTGCCAGTAGTCCCTTGACAGGGGCAAACACTGAAGCTTTCTTT	CASSPLTGANTEAFF
.	.	TRBV19	15	TRBJ2-5	TGTGCCAGTAGTAACCAGGCGGGGAGACAAGAGACCCAGTACTTC	CASSNQAGRQETQYF
.	TRBD2	TRBV10-3	19	TRBJ2-1	TGTGCCATCAGTTCATCCCGGGGGGGGGATTTAATTATAGGCAATGAGCAGTTCTTC	CAISSSRGGDLIIGNEQFF
.	.	TRBV25-1	16	TRBJ1-1	TGTGCCAGCAGCCCAGGTGGGCCGGTGGAGAACACTGAAGCTTTCTTT	CASSPGGPVENTEAFF
.	.	TRBV7-8	16	TRBJ2-7	TGTGCCAGCAGCTTAGCGGGCAGCACCAGTTCCTACGAGCAGTACTTC	CASSLAGSTSSYEQYF
.	TRBD2	TRBV30	17	TRBJ2-7	TGTGCACGTCGGACCCTAGCGGGGACCTTGTGCCTATACGAGCAGTACTTC	CARRTLAGTLCLYEQYF
.	.	TRBV6-2/TRBV6-3	13	TRBJ2-3	TGTGCCAGCAGTCCCCGGGGACTGAGTACGCAGTATTTT	CASSPRGLSTQYF
.	.	TRBV7-9	14	TRBJ2-7	TGTGCCAGCAGCTTTGGTCAGGTACCCTACGAGCAGTACTTC	CASSFGQVPYEQYF
.	TRBD1	TRBV5-4	14	TRBJ2-1	TGTGCCAGCAGCCCTGGACAGGGTTACAATGAGCAGTTCTTC	CASSPGQGYNEQFF
.	TRBD1	TRBV19	14	TRBJ2-2	TGTGCCAGTAGGACAGGGGTCCCCACCGGGGAGCTGTTTTTT	CASRTGVPTGELFF
.	.	TRBV5-1	16	TRBJ2-1	TGCGCCAGCAGCTCCTCGATTACAGGGACCTACAATGAGCAGTTCTTC	CASSSSITGTYNEQFF
once	TRBD1	TRBV3-1/TRBV3-2	15	TRBJ1-1	TGTGCCAGCAGCCAGACCGGGACAGTTAACACTGAAGCTTTCTTT	CASSQTGTVNTEAFF
.	TRBD2	TRBV29-1	13	TRBJ2-1	TGCAGCGTTGAAGAGACTAGCGGGGCTGAGCAGTTCTTC	CSVEETSGAEQFF
.	TRBD1	TRBV18	14	TRBJ2-5	TGTGCCAGCTCACGGGACAGGGGGCACGAGACCCAGTACTTC	CASSRDRGHETQYF
once	.	TRBV3-1/TRBV3-2	13	TRBJ2-6	TGTGCCAGCAGCTCCCGGGGGGCCAACGTCCTGACTTTC	CASSSRGANVLTF
.	.	TRBV19	14	TRBJ2-2	TGTGCCAGTAGTTCCCAGGGGACCACCGGGGAGCTGTTTTTT	CASSSQGTTGELFF
.	TRBD2	TRBV28	14	TRBJ2-3	TGTGCCAGCAGTTCCCGGGAGGGAGGTGGTACGCAGTATTTT	CASSSREGGGTQYF
.	.	TRBV3-1/TRBV3-2	15	TRBJ2-1	TGTGCCACTTCTCAGCGAGTGAGCTCCTACAATGAGCAGTTCTTC	CATSQRVSSYNEQFF
.	TRBD1	TRBV7-9	14	TRBJ1-1	TGTGCCAGCAGCTTATCAGGGGGAGAAACTGAAGCTTTCTTT	CASSLSGGETEAFF
.	.	TRBV9	16	TRBJ1-1	TGTGCCAGCAGCAAGAACTGGGACTGGGGTAACACTGAAGCTTTCTTT	CASSKNWDWGNTEAFF
.	.	TRBV2	11	TRBJ2-1	TGTGCCAGCACAGTCATCTCGGAGCAGTTCTTC	CASTVISEQFF
.	.	TRBV5-1	15	TRBJ2-2	TGCGCCAGCAGCTTGGCCGGGTCCAGCACCGGGGAGCTGTTTTTT	CASSLAGSSTGELFF
.	TRBD2	TRBV2	15	TRBJ2-5	TGTGCCAGCAGAGGGACTAGCGGACCCCAAGAGACCCAGTACTTC	CASRGTSGPQETQYF
.	.	TRBV19	13	TRBJ2-1	TGTGCCAGTAGTTTATGGGAGAACAATGAGCAGTTCTTC	CASSLWENNEQFF
once	.	TRBV15	13	TRBJ1-6	TGTGCCACCAGCAGAATCCAGAATTCACCCCTCCACTTT	CATSRIQNSPLHF
.	TRBD2	TRBV7-8	17	TRBJ2-3	TGTGCCAGCAGCTTAGGGCTAGCGGGAGTTAGCACAGATACGCAGTATTTT	CASSLGLAGVSTDTQYF
.	TRBD1	TRBV5-6	13	TRBJ2-7	TGTGCCAGCAGCGCCGGGACAGGGGGCGGTGGGTACTTC	CASSAGTGGGGYF
.	.	TRBV29-1	12	TRBJ1-2	TGCAGCTCCCGGACACTAACCTATGGCTACACCTTC	CSSRTLTYGYTF
.	.	TRBV12-3/TRBV12-4	13	TRBJ1-2	TGTGCCAGCACCGAGGAGGGTAACTATGGCTACACCTTC	CASTEEGNYGYTF